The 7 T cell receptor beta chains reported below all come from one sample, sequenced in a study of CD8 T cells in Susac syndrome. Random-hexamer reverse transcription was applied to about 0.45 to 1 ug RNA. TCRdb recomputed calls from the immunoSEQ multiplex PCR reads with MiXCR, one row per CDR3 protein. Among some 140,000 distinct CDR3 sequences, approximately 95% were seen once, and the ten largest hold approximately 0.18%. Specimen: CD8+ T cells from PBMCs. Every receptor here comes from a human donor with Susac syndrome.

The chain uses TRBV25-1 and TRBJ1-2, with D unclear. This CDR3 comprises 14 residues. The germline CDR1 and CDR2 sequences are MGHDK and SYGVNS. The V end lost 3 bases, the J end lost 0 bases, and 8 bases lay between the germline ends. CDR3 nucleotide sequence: TGTGCCAGCAGTGAGCTGGATTCTAACTATGGCTACACCTTC. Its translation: CASSELDSNYGYTF.

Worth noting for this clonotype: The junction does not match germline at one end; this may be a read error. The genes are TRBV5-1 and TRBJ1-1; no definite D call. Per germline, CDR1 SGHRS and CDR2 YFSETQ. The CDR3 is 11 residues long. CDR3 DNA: TGTGCCAGCAGTTTAGCGTCTGAAGCTTTCTTT. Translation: CASSLASEAFF.

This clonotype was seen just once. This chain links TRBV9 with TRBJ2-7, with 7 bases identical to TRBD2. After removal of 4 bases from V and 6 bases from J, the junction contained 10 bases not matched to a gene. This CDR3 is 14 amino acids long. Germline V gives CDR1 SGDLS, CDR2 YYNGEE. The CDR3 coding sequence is TGTGCCAGCAGCCCGGGGGGTGATCAAAGCGAGCAGTACTTC. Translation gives CASSPGGDQSEQYF.

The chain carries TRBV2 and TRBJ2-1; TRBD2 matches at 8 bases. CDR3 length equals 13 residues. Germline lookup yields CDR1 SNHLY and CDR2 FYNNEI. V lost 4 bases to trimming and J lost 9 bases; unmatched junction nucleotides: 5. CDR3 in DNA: TGTGCCAGCAGTGTAGGACTAGCAGGTGAGCAGTTCTTC. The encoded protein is CASSVGLAGEQFF.

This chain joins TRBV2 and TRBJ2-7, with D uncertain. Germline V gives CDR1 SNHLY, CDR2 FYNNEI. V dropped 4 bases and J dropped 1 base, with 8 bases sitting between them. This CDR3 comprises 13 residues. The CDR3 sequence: CASSAETSYEQYF. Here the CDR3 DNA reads TGTGCCAGCAGTGCGGAGACTTCCTACGAGCAGTACTTC. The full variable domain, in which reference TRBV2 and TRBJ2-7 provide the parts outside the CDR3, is EPEVTQTPSHQVTQMGQEVILRCVPISNHLYFYWYRQILGQKVEFLVSFYNNEISEKSEIFDDQFSVERPDGSNFTLKIRSTKLEDSAMYFCASSAETSYEQYFGPGTRLTVT.

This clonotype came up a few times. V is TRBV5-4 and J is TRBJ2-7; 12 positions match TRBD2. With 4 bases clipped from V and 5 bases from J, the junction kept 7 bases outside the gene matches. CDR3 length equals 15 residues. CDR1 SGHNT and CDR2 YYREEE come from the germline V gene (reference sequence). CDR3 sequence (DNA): TGTGCCAGCAGCCTAAAGACTAGCGGGAGCAACGAGCAGTACTTC. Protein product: CASSLKTSGSNEQYF.

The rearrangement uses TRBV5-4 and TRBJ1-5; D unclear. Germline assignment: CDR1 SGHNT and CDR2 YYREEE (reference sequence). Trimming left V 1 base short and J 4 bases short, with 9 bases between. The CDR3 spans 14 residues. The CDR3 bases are TGTGCCAGCAGCTTGTGGGGTTGGAATCAGCCCCAGCATTTT. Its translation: CASSLWGWNQPQHF. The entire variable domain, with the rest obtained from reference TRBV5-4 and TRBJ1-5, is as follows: ETGVTQSPTHLIKTRGQQVTLRCSSQSGHNTVSWYQQALGQGPQFIFQYYREEENGRGNFPPRFSGLQFPNYSSELNVNALELDDSALYLCASSLWGWNQPQHFGDGTRLSIL.